This T cell receptor (beta chain) was found in a study of control samples from healthy donors and cancer patients. Assay: immunoSEQ multiplex PCR; the TCRdb copy retains only in-frame clones and omits some. The table includes fewer than 500,000 clones, around 90% detected once. V dropped 6 bases and J dropped 1; count of bases not matched to a gene: 7. Germline-derived CDR1 and CDR2 are SEHNR and FQNEAQ (reference sequence). This CDR3 comprises 16 residues. This rearrangement joins TRBV7-9 to TRBJ2-2, with 8 nucleotides matching TRBD2. The receptor comes from a man in his forties or fifties with head and neck cancer. Sequenced material: PBMCs. The CDR3 sequence is CASSRAGAVNTGELFF. The CDR3 region has the DNA TGTGCCAGCAGTAGAGCGGGGGCGGTGAACACCGGGGAGCTGTTTTTT.